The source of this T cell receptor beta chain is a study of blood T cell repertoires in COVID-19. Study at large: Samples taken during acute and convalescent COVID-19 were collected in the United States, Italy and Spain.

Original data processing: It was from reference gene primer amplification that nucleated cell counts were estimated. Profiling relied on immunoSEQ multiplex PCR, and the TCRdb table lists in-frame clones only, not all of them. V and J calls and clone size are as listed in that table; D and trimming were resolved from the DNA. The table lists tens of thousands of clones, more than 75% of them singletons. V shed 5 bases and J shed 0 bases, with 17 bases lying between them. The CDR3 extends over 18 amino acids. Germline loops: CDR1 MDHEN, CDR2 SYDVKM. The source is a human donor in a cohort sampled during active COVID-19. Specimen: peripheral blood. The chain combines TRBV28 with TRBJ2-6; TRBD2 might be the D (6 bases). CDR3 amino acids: CASSPLRTIFSGANVLTF. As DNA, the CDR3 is TGTGCCAGCAGTCCCCTCAGGACTATCTTCTCTGGGGCCAACGTCCTGACTTTC.